A selection of T cell receptor beta chains follows, all from one sample in a study of T cells in Graves' hyperthyroidism and ophthalmopathy. Using its own MiXCR run on the multiplex PCR reads, TCRdb lists one record per CDR3 protein. The sample has approximately 560,000 distinct CDR3 sequences, 15% to 18% seen once. Sequenced sample: blood. The receptors shown here come from a woman in her 30s with Graves' hyperthyroidism. Each CDR3 is given with its conserved first and last residue.

V gene	CDR3 length	J gene	CDR3 protein
TRBV7-9	15	TRBJ2-7	CASSLDGGLSYEQYF
TRBV4-1	16	TRBJ2-3	CASSQDPGRLTDTQYF
TRBV4-2	14	TRBJ2-3	CASSQDGRGDTQYF
TRBV7-9	14	TRBJ2-7	CASSLVENSYEQYF
TRBV28	17	TRBJ1-5	CPSSKRGDRVVSQPQHF
TRBV4-1	15	TRBJ2-3	CASRHLAGGGDTQYF
TRBV9	15	TRBJ2-2	CASSARDSRAGELFF
TRBV20-1	14	TRBJ1-5	CSAAGLLSNQPQHF
TRBV30	14	TRBJ2-7	CAWSDRQGDYEQYF
TRBV15	13	TRBJ1-5	CATSREGRQPQHF
TRBV20-1	17	TRBJ2-1	CSAHSGRALSSYNEQFF
TRBV6-2/TRBV6-3	17	TRBJ2-7	CASSPSPRLVRRYEQYF
TRBV20-1	16	TRBJ2-1	CSASSLGGRVYNEQFF
TRBV5-1	15	TRBJ2-4	CASSLGDRAKNIQYF
TRBV7-7	13	TRBJ2-3	CASSPRGGDTQYF
TRBV20-1	13	TRBJ1-1	CSARDRGSTEAFF
TRBV20-1	16	TRBJ2-1	CSARSAGGSYYNEQFF
TRBV28	14	TRBJ2-1	CASSPGLTYNEQFF
TRBV5-1	19	TRBJ2-7	CASSASYTSPGVQTYEQYF
TRBV27	13	TRBJ1-2	CASSLRRSENYTF
TRBV9	15	TRBJ2-7	CASSVSEGYGYEQYF
TRBV3-1	14	TRBJ2-2	CASSEGPYTGELFF
TRBV7-6	12	TRBJ1-1	CASSFNGVEAFF
TRBV6-1	12	TRBJ2-3	CASSIIGGTQYF
TRBV20-1	13	TRBJ2-7	CSAPRDPQVEQYF
TRBV7-2	14	TRBJ2-5	CASSLTRTAVSQYF
TRBV2	18	TRBJ2-1	CASSEEVVRAGGSNEQFF
TRBV7-2	15	TRBJ2-7	CASSIWTSGSYEQYF
TRBV18	17	TRBJ1-1	CASSRYRDPGSNTEAFF
TRBV20-1	12	TRBJ2-7	CSGMGNDYEQYF
TRBV15	15	TRBJ2-7	CATSSDTTRVGEQYF
TRBV6-1	14	TRBJ2-1	CASSTSGSYNEQFF
TRBV30	14	TRBJ1-1	CASKPGRHGTEAFF
TRBV28	16	TRBJ2-2	CASCLAGGPNTGELFF
TRBV3-1	12	TRBJ1-6	CASSQDYSPLHF
TRBV18	17	TRBJ2-3	CASSPPQAGMITDTQYF
TRBV29-1	13	TRBJ1-1	CSGGTHQNTEAFF
TRBV18	15	TRBJ1-1	CASSPTGTGGTEAFF
TRBV15	15	TRBJ2-7	CATSREARGFYEQYF
TRBV2	16	TRBJ2-7	CASSERDRGGSYEQYF
TRBV5-1	16	TRBJ1-1	CASSLGGRVGTPEAFF
TRBV4-3	18	TRBJ2-2	CASSQDIYIPPNTGELFF